This is a list of T cell receptor beta chains from one sample in a study of blood T cell repertoires in COVID-19. Assay used: immunoSEQ multiplex PCR; TCRdb lists only in-frame clones, some missing. This table has about 130,000 clones, around 88% appearing once. Input material: peripheral blood. These receptors all come from a man aged 45-65 years with acute or convalescent COVID-19. Each CDR3 is given with its conserved first and last residue. D genes are given only for firm matches. Size is stated for part of the rows, as once, few or many counts, or as a class when the clone is expanded.

few	TRBV19	NA	TRBJ1-1	TGTGCCAGTAAAGCGGCGGCCACTGAAGCTTTCTTT	CASKAAATEAFF
NA	TRBV25-1	NA	TRBJ1-4	TGTGCCAGCAGTGAAAGTTTAGGAGGGAATGAAAAACTGTTTTTT	CASSESLGGNEKLFF
NA	TRBV11-2	NA	TRBJ2-2	TGTGCCAGCACCCACCTTAAAAGCCCCGGGGAGCTGTTTTTT	CASTHLKSPGELFF
NA	TRBV15	TRBD1	TRBJ1-2	TGTGCCACCAGCACCGGACAGGGGGCGCTGGGCTATGGCTACACCTTC	CATSTGQGALGYGYTF
NA	TRBV9	TRBD1	TRBJ1-5	TGTGCCAGCAGCGCGACAGGGGGAAATCAGCCCCAGCATTTT	CASSATGGNQPQHF
NA	TRBV28	NA	TRBJ1-1	TGTGCCAGCAGTTCCCAGATGAACACTGAAGCTTTCTTT	CASSSQMNTEAFF
NA	TRBV28	NA	TRBJ2-1	TGTGCCAGCAGCCCTCCGTCTGGGCCCTCCTACAATGAGCAGTTCTTC	CASSPPSGPSYNEQFF
NA	TRBV2	NA	TRBJ2-5	TGTGCCAGCAGACAGGGTTGGGAGACCCAGTACTTC	CASRQGWETQYF
few	TRBV5-6	NA	TRBJ2-1	TGTGCCAGCAGCTTGGCCGAATTAGAGAGGATCGATGAGCAGTTCTTC	CASSLAELERIDEQFF
few	TRBV5-4	NA	TRBJ1-1	TGTGCCAGCAGCTCCGATCTAGGAGGCGCTGAAGCTTTCTTT	CASSSDLGGAEAFF
NA	TRBV11-2	NA	TRBJ1-1	TGTGCCAGCAGCTTAGAACAGCTCACTGAAGCTTTCTTT	CASSLEQLTEAFF
NA	TRBV27	TRBD1	TRBJ1-1	TGTGCCAGCAGTCGGGACAGGGGTATGAACACTGAAGCTTTCTTT	CASSRDRGMNTEAFF